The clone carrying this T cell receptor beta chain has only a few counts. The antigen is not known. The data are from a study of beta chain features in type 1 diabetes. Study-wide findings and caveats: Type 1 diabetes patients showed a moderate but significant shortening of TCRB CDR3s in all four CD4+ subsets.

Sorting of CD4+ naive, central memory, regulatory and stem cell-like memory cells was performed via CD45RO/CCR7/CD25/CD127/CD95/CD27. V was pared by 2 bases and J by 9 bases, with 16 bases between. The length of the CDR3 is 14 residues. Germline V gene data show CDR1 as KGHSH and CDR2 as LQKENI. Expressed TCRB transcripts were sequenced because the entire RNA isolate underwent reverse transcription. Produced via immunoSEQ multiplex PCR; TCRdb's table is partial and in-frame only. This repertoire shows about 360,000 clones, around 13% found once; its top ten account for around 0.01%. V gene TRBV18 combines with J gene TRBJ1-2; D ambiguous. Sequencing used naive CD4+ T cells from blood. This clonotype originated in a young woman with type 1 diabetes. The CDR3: CASSPGQTVRSYTF. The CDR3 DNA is TGTGCCAGCTCACCAGGGCAGACGGTCAGGAGCTACACCTTC. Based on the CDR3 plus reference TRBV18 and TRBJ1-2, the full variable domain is NAGVMQNPRHLVRRRGQEARLRCSPMKGHSHVYWYRQLPEEGLKFMVYLQKENIIDESGMPKERFSAEFPKEGPSILRIQQVVRGDSAAYFCASSPGQTVRSYTFGSGTRLTVV.